This passage covers 23 T cell receptor beta chains from one sample sequenced in a study of technical replicates of blood from several donors. Libraries were prepared by immunoSEQ multiplex PCR; TCRdb keeps only in-frame clonotypes and omits some of them. Of about 61,000 clones listed, approximately 97% are singletons. Sequenced material: T cells isolated from PBMCs. The receptors shown here come from a human donor in good health.

The genes are TRBV14 and TRBJ2-7; 9 positions match TRBD2. CDR1 SGHDN and CDR2 FVKESK come from the germline V gene. This CDR3 spans 20 amino acids. V was clipped by 1 base and J by 0 bases; unmatched bases: 16. CDR3 nucleotides: TGTGCCAGCAGCCAAGGTCCTAGCGGGGCAGGTAACCCCCTCTCCTACGAGCAGTACTTC. It encodes CASSQGPSGAGNPLSYEQYF.

The chain is built from TRBV2 and TRBJ2-7; no clear D. V shed 7 bases and J shed 3 bases, with 13 bases lying between them. CDR1 SNHLY and CDR2 FYNNEI come from the germline V gene. This CDR3 is built from 13 residues. CDR3 loop: CASTVSPFYEQYF. CDR3 sequence (DNA): TGTGCCAGCACTGTTAGCCCCTTCTACGAGCAGTACTTC.

In nucleotides, the CDR3 is TGTGCCGTCAGGGACAGGGGTTTTTTTTCTGAAGCTTTCTTT. Its translation: CAVRDRGFFSEAFF. The chain couples TRBV28 to TRBJ1-1, with TRBD1 matching over 10 bases. Looked up from germline, CDR1 is MDHEN and CDR2 is SYDVKM. The CDR3 extends over 14 amino acids. With 11 bases clipped from V and 6 bases from J, the junction kept 12 bases outside the gene matches.

The chain carries TRBV12-5 and TRBJ2-7; 8 nucleotides line up with TRBD2. The CDR3 spans 19 residues. CDR1 and CDR2 from the germline V gene are LGHNT and FRNRAP. With V trimmed by 7 bases and J by 2 bases, 22 bases remained unmatched. CDR3: CASARTSSGMSYTAYEQYF. Here the CDR3 DNA reads TGTGCTAGTGCGAGGACTAGTAGCGGGATGTCCTACACGGCCTACGAGCAGTACTTC. Together with reference TRBV12-5 and TRBJ2-7, the CDR3 gives the full variable domain: DARVTQTPRHKVTEMGQEVTMRCQPILGHNTVFWYRQTMMQGLELLAYFRNRAPLDDSGMPKDRFSAEMPDATLATLKIQPSEPRDSAVYFCASARTSSGMSYTAYEQYFGPGTRLTVT.

The genes are TRBV13 and TRBJ1-1, with D possibly matching TRBD1 (5 bases). Germline CDR1 reads PRHDT; CDR2 reads FYEKMQ (reference sequence). V lost 5 bases and J lost 3, with 13 bases in between. CDR3 length: 14 amino acids. CDR3 in DNA: TGTGCCAGCAGCCCAACGACAGCCCACACTGAAGCTTTCTTT. Its translation: CASSPTTAHTEAFF.

The chain has TRBV11-2 and TRBJ2-5; D not resolved. This CDR3 spans 12 amino acids. Trimming took 6 bases from V and 4 from J, leaving 9 bases between them. CDR1 is SGHAT, CDR2 FQNNGV, per germline. CDR3 loop: CASRPPGETQYF. For the CDR3, the DNA is TGTGCCAGCAGACCCCCGGGAGAGACCCAGTACTTC.

V usage is TRBV27 and J usage is TRBJ1-2, with D possibly being TRBD1 (5 bases). CDR1 MNHEY and CDR2 SMNVEV come from the germline V gene (reference sequence). The CDR3 is 17 amino acids. V lost 4 bases to trimming and J lost 4 bases, with 22 bases between them. The CDR3 sequence is CASSSWGGGVATYGYTF. CDR3 bases: TGTGCCAGCAGTTCGTGGGGGGGAGGGGTCGCGACCTATGGCTACACCTTC.

The chain links TRBV5-1 to TRBJ2-2, with TRBD2 matching 7 bases. The CDR3 is 15 residues long. Trimming removed 6 bases from V and 6 bases from J; junction bases left unmatched: 11. The germline V gene encodes CDR1 SGHRS and CDR2 YFSETQ. DNA for the CDR3: TGCGCCAGCAAGTGGGGGGGGAACGTCCCCGGGGAGCTGTTTTTT. It translates to CASKWGGNVPGELFF.

The CDR3 DNA reads TGTGCCAGCAGCCCCCACCGGGGGGGGTCTAGCACAGATACGCAGTATTTT. It encodes CASSPHRGGSSTDTQYF. This chain uses TRBV7-8 with TRBJ2-3; TRBD2 matches 8 bases. The CDR3 totals 17 residues. From germline, CDR1 is SGHVS and CDR2 FQNEAQ. V trimming: 5 bases; J trimming: 0 bases; junction bases outside the gene matches: 10.

The V call is TRBV30, the J call TRBJ1-6; 8 nucleotides match TRBD1. The germline V gene has CDR1 GTSNPN and CDR2 SVGIG (reference sequence). This CDR3 contains 14 residues. V gave up 4 bases and J gave up 10 bases; unmatched junction bases: 9. The CDR3, as DNA: TGTGCCTGGACTACCCAGGGGGCAAGGTCACCCCTCCACTTT. Translation: CAWTTQGARSPLHF.

The chain employs TRBV5-4 and TRBJ2-1; 10 nucleotides agree with TRBD2. Germline CDR1 reads SGHNT; CDR2 reads YYREEE (reference sequence). This CDR3 has 14 amino acids. Trimming removed 8 bases from V and 9 bases from J; junction bases left unmatched: 11. In DNA, the CDR3 is TGTGCCAGTGGAAGCGGGAGGGGCTTGGGTGAGCAGTTCTTC. Its protein product is CASGSGRGLGEQFF.

The rearrangement uses TRBV27 and TRBJ1-2, with D uncertain. Trimming shortened V by 0 bases and J by 1 base, and 9 bases separated the two germline ends. Germline CDR1 is MNHEY and CDR2 is SMNVEV (reference sequence). The CDR3 is 15 residues long. The CDR3 DNA reads TGTGCCAGCAGTTTATCGGGAGAGGGTAACTATGGCTACACCTTC. Residues: CASSLSGEGNYGYTF.

This rearrangement joins TRBV4-1 to TRBJ1-2; no firm D call. The CDR3 consists of 15 residues. V was clipped by 2 bases and J by 1 base, with 11 bases between them. Germline CDR1 is MGHRA and CDR2 is YSYEKL. The CDR3 loop reads CASSQPTANNYGYTF. CDR3 nucleotide sequence: TGCGCCAGCAGCCAACCAACAGCTAATAACTATGGCTACACCTTC.

This chain uses TRBV27 with TRBJ2-3; 11 positions agree with TRBD1. Germline lookup yields CDR1 MNHEY and CDR2 SMNVEV (reference sequence). CDR3 length: 16 amino acids. Germline trimming cut 8 bases from V and 4 bases from J; bases unmatched to any gene: 11. CDR3 protein: CASLRGGQGGADTQYF. The CDR3 DNA follows: TGTGCCAGCCTGCGTGGGGGACAGGGGGGTGCAGATACGCAGTATTTT.

This sequence joins TRBV5-1 and TRBJ2-3; D is perhaps TRBD2 (6 bases). The CDR3 spans 14 residues. Trimming stripped 1 base from V and 4 bases from J, with 10 bases between. Germline CDR1 and CDR2: SGHRS and YFSETQ. Here the CDR3 DNA reads TGCGCCAGCAGCTTGAGCTGGGAGGCAGATACGCAGTATTTT. It translates to CASSLSWEADTQYF.

The rearrangement joins TRBV18 to TRBJ1-2; D is possibly TRBD1 (6 bases). Germline V CDR1 and CDR2: KGHSH, LQKENI. V lost 3 bases and J 4 bases, leaving 15 bases between the germline ends. The CDR3 loop spans 15 amino acids. CDR3 amino acids: CASSPWTALGYGYTF. The CDR3 DNA reads as TGTGCCAGCTCACCTTGGACAGCTTTGGGCTATGGCTACACCTTC.

This clone has a single count. V is TRBV13 and J is TRBJ2-7, with 11 positions matching TRBD1. The CDR3 consists of 16 residues. CDR1 is PRHDT and CDR2 is FYEKMQ in the germline V gene (reference sequence). Trimming cost V 4 bases and J 2 bases; bases outside gene matches: 7. CDR3: CASSSPAGQGAYEQYF. The CDR3 nucleotides are TGTGCCAGCAGCTCCCCGGCGGGACAGGGGGCCTACGAGCAGTACTTC.

The chain couples TRBV10-2 to TRBJ1-1; TRBD1 matches 8 bases. The CDR3 has 16 residues. V shed 7 bases, J shed 1 base, and the junction held 11 bases outside the gene matches. The germline V gene has CDR1 WSHSY and CDR2 SAAADI. The CDR3 coding sequence is TGCGCCAGCAATCAGGACAGGGTAAGAGGGAACACTGAAGCTTTCTTT. It is translated as CASNQDRVRGNTEAFF.

The chain joins TRBV15 to TRBJ1-3, with TRBD1 identical over 10 bases. V trimming: 3 bases; J trimming: 0 bases; junction bases outside the gene matches: 8. CDR1 is LNHNV and CDR2 is YYDKDF in the germline V gene (reference sequence). CDR3 size: 18 residues. CDR3 in amino acids: CATSRDRGLAGSGNTIYF. For the CDR3, the DNA is TGTGCCACCAGCAGGGACAGGGGGTTAGCCGGCTCTGGAAACACCATATATTTT. The complete variable domain, with remaining parts taken from reference TRBV15 and TRBJ1-3, reads DAMVIQNPRYQVTQFGKPVTLSCSQTLNHNVMYWYQQKSSQAPKLLFHYYDKDFNNEADTPDNFQSRRPNTSFCFLDIRSPGLGDTAMYLCATSRDRGLAGSGNTIYFGEGSWLTVV.

The V and J genes are TRBV5-1 and TRBJ2-1, with D perhaps matching TRBD1 (5 bases). V lost 3 bases and J 1 base, leaving 8 bases between the germline ends. The germline gives CDR1 SGHRS, CDR2 YFSETQ. The CDR3 is 14 residues long. The CDR3 DNA is TGCGCCAGCAGCTCGAAGGGGTCCTACAATGAGCAGTTCTTC. Translating gives CASSSKGSYNEQFF. Based on the CDR3 plus reference TRBV5-1 and TRBJ2-1, the full variable domain is KAGVTQTPRYLIKTRGQQVTLSCSPISGHRSVSWYQQTPGQGLQFLFEYFSETQRNKGNFPGRFSGRQFSNSRSEMNVSTLELGDSALYLCASSSKGSYNEQFFGPGTRLTVL.

V gene TRBV15 combines with J gene TRBJ2-7; possibly TRBD2 for D (6 bases). This CDR3 comprises 16 residues. Germline loops: CDR1 LNHNV, CDR2 YYDKDF (reference sequence). V dropped 6 bases and J dropped 0 bases, with 18 bases sitting between them. As DNA, the CDR3 is TGTGCCACCAGAAGCCCCCGAGCGGGCCGCTCCTACGAGCAGTACTTC. Protein product: CATRSPRAGRSYEQYF.

V usage is TRBV27 and J usage is TRBJ2-1, with 13 bases aligning to TRBD2. The CDR3 loop spans 15 amino acids. Germline CDR1 reads MNHEY; CDR2 reads SMNVEV (reference sequence). The junction had 4 bases not matched to a gene; V was cut back by 6 bases and J by 5 bases. The CDR3 nucleotides read TGTGCCAGCAGGCAGACTAGCGGGGGGCACAATGAGCAGTTCTTC. Translation gives CASRQTSGGHNEQFF.

The CDR3 region has the DNA TGTGCCAGCAGTCGGGAGGGACTGATGTTTGACTATGGCTACACCTTC. This sequence encodes CASSREGLMFDYGYTF. The rearrangement links TRBV6-6 to TRBJ1-2, with a tentative D call TRBD1 (5 bases). V lost 5 bases, J lost 3 bases, and 19 bases lay in between. The CDR3 runs 16 residues. Germline loops: CDR1 MNHNY, CDR2 SVGAGI (reference sequence).